This is a list of T cell receptor beta chains from one sample in a study of T cell responses to AZD1222 COVID-19 vaccine. The protocol was immunoSEQ multiplex PCR, while the TCRdb copy is restricted to in-frame clones and leaves out a portion. The repertoire includes about 160,000 clones, under 95% of them detected once, and 4.4% sits in the top ten. The specimen was peripheral blood, collected on day 0 of AZD1222 vaccination. The receptor set was obtained from an adult in good health. Both conserved end residues are part of each CDR3. The D gene is left open where the match is weak. Some rows mark clone size as missing; the rest say once, few, many or name a class of expanded clone.

clone_size d_call j_call v_call cdr3_nt cdr3_aa
NA NA TRBJ1-3 TRBV28 TGTGCCAGCAGGCAAACTGGAAACACCATATATTTT CASRQTGNTIYF
NA TRBD2 TRBJ2-1 TRBV10-1 TGCGCCAGCAGTGACGCTAGCGGGAGGAGCTCCTACAATGAGCAGTTCTTC CASSDASGRSSYNEQFF
NA TRBD1 TRBJ1-2 TRBV24-1 TGTGCCACCGGGACAGGGGCCCCGGATGGCTACACCTTC CATGTGAPDGYTF
NA TRBD1 TRBJ1-5 TRBV6-2/TRBV6-3 TGTGCCAGCAGTAGGGGCCTACAGGGGCAGCCCCAGCATTTT CASSRGLQGQPQHF
once TRBD2 TRBJ2-7 TRBV6-5 TGTGCCAGCAGTCGTAGCGGGACCTACGAGCAGTACTTC CASSRSGTYEQYF
NA TRBD2 TRBJ2-7 TRBV3-1/TRBV3-2 TGTGCCAGCAGCCAAATGTCGGGAGGCCCCTACGAGCAGTACTTC CASSQMSGGPYEQYF
NA TRBD2 TRBJ2-1 TRBV6-2/TRBV6-3 TGTGCCAGCAGTTCCGGACTAGCGGGAGGGGCCGTTTACAATGAGCAGTTCTTC CASSSGLAGGAVYNEQFF
NA NA TRBJ1-3 TRBV30 TGTGCCTGGAGTGTAGCGGGCAACTCTGGAAACACCATATATTTT CAWSVAGNSGNTIYF
NA TRBD1 TRBJ1-2 TRBV10-3 TGTGCCATCAGGATGGACAGGGCCCAATATGGCTACACCTTC CAIRMDRAQYGYTF
NA NA TRBJ2-1 TRBV5-4 TGTGCCAGCAGCTTTGGAGGAACGGATGAGCAGTTCTTC CASSFGGTDEQFF
NA NA TRBJ2-5 TRBV27 TGTGCCAGCAGTTTGACAGGGAGGAGAGAGACCCAGTACTTC CASSLTGRRETQYF
NA NA TRBJ1-3 TRBV6-5 TGTGCCAGCAGTCTGACGGGTTACTCTGGAAACACCATATATTTT CASSLTGYSGNTIYF
once NA TRBJ1-2 TRBV6-1 TGTGCCAGCAGTGAGCTCGGGCCTAACTATGGCTACACCTTC CASSELGPNYGYTF
NA TRBD1 TRBJ2-7 TRBV5-1 TGCGCCAGCAGCTTGACAGGGGACCCCTACGAGCAGTACTTC CASSLTGDPYEQYF
NA NA TRBJ1-2 TRBV10-2 TGCGCCAGCTTGGCGACGGGCTATGGCTACACCTTC CASLATGYGYTF
NA TRBD1 TRBJ2-7 TRBV5-4 TGTGCCAGCAGCCCTTCCGGGACAGGGTACGAGCAGTACTTC CASSPSGTGYEQYF
few NA TRBJ1-5 TRBV21-1 TGTGCCAGCAGCAAAGTCCCGTATAGCAATCAGCCCCAGCATTTT CASSKVPYSNQPQHF
NA TRBD1 TRBJ2-3 TRBV28 TGTGCCAGCATCGCGGACAGGGGGCGAACAGATACGCAGTATTTT CASIADRGRTDTQYF
NA NA TRBJ2-7 TRBV30 TGTGCCTGGAGTTTCCGGGGCCTGTACGAGCAGTACTTC CAWSFRGLYEQYF
NA NA TRBJ2-3 TRBV28 TGTGCCAGCAGTTCCGGGCCAAGTACAGATACGCAGTATTTT CASSSGPSTDTQYF
NA NA TRBJ2-1 TRBV27 TGTGCCAGCAGTCCTAGGAAAGCGGGCTCCTACAATGAGCAGTTCTTC CASSPRKAGSYNEQFF
NA NA TRBJ2-2 TRBV11-3 TGTGCCAGCAGCTTAGACCCGGCGTACACCGGGGAGCTGTTTTTT CASSLDPAYTGELFF
NA NA TRBJ2-1 TRBV11-3 TGTGCCAGCAGCTTACCCGGCAGTCCCAATGAGCAGTTCTTC CASSLPGSPNEQFF
NA TRBD2 TRBJ2-1 TRBV7-2 TGTGCCAGCAGCTTAGGCGTCGGGAGGGTTGGTGAGCAGTTCTTC CASSLGVGRVGEQFF
NA NA TRBJ1-1 TRBV6-2/TRBV6-3 TGTGCCAGCAGTTACTCTGGGGGCACTGAAGCTTTCTTT CASSYSGGTEAFF
NA TRBD2 TRBJ2-7 TRBV28 TGTGCCAGCAGTCCCTTAGCGGGAGCCGAACCCTACGAGCAGTACTTC CASSPLAGAEPYEQYF
NA TRBD2 TRBJ2-1 TRBV7-2 TGTGCCAGCAGCCCTAGCGGGAACCCTTACAATGAGCAGTTCTTC CASSPSGNPYNEQFF
NA NA TRBJ2-7 TRBV11-3 TGTGCCAGCAGCTTTAGAAACGAGCAGTACTTC CASSFRNEQYF
NA NA TRBJ2-2 TRBV28 TGTGCCAGCAGTTTATTCTCCCCCGTTGGGGAGCTGTTTTTT CASSLFSPVGELFF